Listed below are T cell receptor beta chains from one sample, sequenced in a study of T cells in Graves' hyperthyroidism and ophthalmopathy. TCRdb re-called the multiplex PCR reads with MiXCR, one entry per CDR3 protein. The table has about 720,000 distinct CDR3 sequences, about a sixth seen once; the top ten hold about 8.4%. Sequencing was carried out using blood. Source of these receptors: a young man with Graves' hyperthyroidism. The CDR3 runs from the conserved cysteine through the conserved F or W. The D gene is left open where the match is weak. Clone size is given for some rows only: seen once, a few or many times, or a class if the clone is expanded.

. | . | TRBJ2-5 | TRBV7-9 | CASSLGEGNTQYF | TGTGCCAGCAGCTTAGGCGAGGGGAATACCCAGTACTTC
few | . | TRBJ2-7 | TRBV28 | CASSLVIAIYEQYF | TGTGCCAGCAGTTTAGTAATAGCCATCTACGAGCAGTACTTC
many | . | TRBJ2-5 | TRBV12-3/TRBV12-4 | CASSLTAKETQYF | TGTGCCAGCAGTTTAACAGCTAAAGAGACCCAGTACTTC
many | . | TRBJ2-7 | TRBV7-9 | CASSLAPGHEQYF | TGTGCCAGCAGCTTAGCCCCAGGGCACGAGCAGTACTTC
few | TRBD2 | TRBJ2-7 | TRBV6-1 | CASSKTGTSGRSGEQYF | TGTGCCAGCAGTAAGACCGGGACTAGCGGGAGGTCGGGCGAGCAGTACTTC
few | . | TRBJ1-2 | TRBV7-9 | CASSTNTDLTYGYTF | TGTGCCAGCAGCACAAATACGGACCTGACCTATGGCTACACCTTC
. | TRBD2 | TRBJ2-5 | TRBV20-1 | CSARGLAGGPRETQYF | TGCAGTGCTAGAGGGCTAGCGGGAGGGCCCCGGGAGACCCAGTACTTC
. | TRBD1 | TRBJ2-4 | TRBV7-2 | CASSFLGQASHLAKNIQYF | TGTGCCAGCAGCTTCCTTGGACAGGCGTCCCATTTAGCCAAAAACATTCAGTACTTC
. | . | TRBJ2-7 | TRBV13 | CASTREGTKSYEQYF | TGTGCCAGCACCCGAGAGGGGACAAAATCCTACGAGCAGTACTTC
few | . | TRBJ2-3 | TRBV5-1 | CASRGGGADTQYF | TGCGCCAGCAGGGGAGGGGGCGCAGATACGCAGTATTTT
. | . | TRBJ2-4 | TRBV30 | CAWSGDIAKNIQYF | TGTGCCTGGAGCGGAGATATAGCCAAAAACATTCAGTACTTC
many | . | TRBJ2-5 | TRBV28 | CASSPGDQETQYF | TGTGCCAGCAGTCCCGGAGATCAAGAGACCCAGTACTTC
many | . | TRBJ1-6 | TRBV30 | CAWSEGFDSPLHF | TGTGCCTGGAGTGAAGGGTTTGATTCACCCCTCCACTTT
many | . | TRBJ1-1 | TRBV5-1 | CASSLRSGNTEAFF | TGTGCCAGCAGCCTCAGGTCGGGCAACACTGAAGCTTTCTTT
. | . | TRBJ2-7 | TRBV30 | CAWSSWVRAYEQYF | TGTGCCTGGAGTTCCTGGGTCAGAGCCTACGAGCAGTACTTC
many | . | TRBJ1-1 | TRBV28 | CASSRQGWNTEAFF | TGTGCCAGCAGTAGGCAGGGATGGAACACTGAAGCTTTCTTT
many | . | TRBJ2-5 | TRBV4-1 | CASSPEAGQQGTQYF | TGCGCCAGCAGCCCAGAGGCGGGCCAGCAAGGCACCCAGTACTTC
. | . | TRBJ1-4 | TRBV28 | CASSLWARGSNEKLFF | TGTGCCAGCAGTTTATGGGCCAGGGGCTCAAATGAAAAACTGTTTTTT
. | TRBD2 | TRBJ2-7 | TRBV12-3/TRBV12-4 | CASRLTSGSFEQYF | TGTGCCAGCAGGCTGACTAGCGGGAGTTTCGAGCAGTACTTC
many | . | TRBJ2-7 | TRBV11-2 | CASSYQGAGLAVEQYF | TGTGCCAGCAGCTACCAGGGGGCCGGACTAGCTGTCGAGCAGTACTTC
few | . | TRBJ2-1 | TRBV27 | CASSLSILNYNEQFF | TGTGCCAGCAGTTTATCGATCCTCAACTACAATGAGCAGTTCTTC
. | . | TRBJ2-7 | TRBV7-9 | CASSATGNPYEQYF | TGTGCCAGCAGCGCGACCGGAAACCCCTACGAGCAGTACTTC
many | . | TRBJ1-5 | TRBV12-3/TRBV12-4 | CASSLSRDQPQHF | TGTGCCAGCAGTTTATCTAGGGATCAGCCCCAGCATTTT
many | . | TRBJ2-7 | TRBV28 | CASSYMGYEQYF | TGTGCCAGCAGTTATATGGGCTACGAGCAGTACTTC
few | . | TRBJ2-1 | TRBV19 | CASSLVSGALNEQFF | TGTGCCAGTAGCCTCGTCAGCGGTGCACTTAATGAGCAGTTCTTC
. | TRBD2 | TRBJ2-1 | TRBV19 | CASSIGLAGRINEQFF | TGTGCCAGTAGTATAGGCCTAGCGGGGCGCATCAATGAGCAGTTCTTC
many | . | TRBJ1-1 | TRBV27 | CASARGGWTEAFF | TGTGCCAGCGCCCGAGGGGGTTGGACTGAAGCTTTCTTT
many | . | TRBJ2-1 | TRBV18 | CASSLPGIMDNEQFF | TGTGCCAGCTCGTTGCCCGGGATCATGGACAATGAGCAGTTCTTC
. | TRBD2 | TRBJ2-7 | TRBV10-3 | CAISASGASYEQYF | TGTGCCATCAGTGCTAGCGGGGCTTCCTACGAGCAGTACTTC
. | TRBD2 | TRBJ2-1 | TRBV11-3 | CASSSGLAGGGYNEQFF | TGTGCCAGCAGCTCAGGACTAGCGGGAGGTGGCTACAATGAGCAGTTCTTC
. | . | TRBJ1-6 | TRBV27 | CASSFSWSSYNSPLHF | TGTGCCAGCAGTTTTAGTTGGAGCTCCTATAATTCACCCCTCCACTTT
many | . | TRBJ1-1 | TRBV2 | CASRAFQVGTEAFF | TGTGCCAGCAGGGCCTTCCAGGTAGGGACTGAAGCTTTCTTT
. | . | TRBJ1-4 | TRBV6-5 | CASSYDSTTNEKLFF | TGTGCCAGCAGTTACGACTCTACAACTAATGAAAAACTGTTTTTT
many | TRBD1 | TRBJ1-2 | TRBV28 | CATLATGVYYGYTF | TGTGCCACATTAGCGACAGGGGTCTACTATGGCTACACCTTC
few | . | TRBJ2-4 | TRBV5-1 | CASSLQTSSNIQYF | TGCGCCAGCAGCCTCCAGACAAGTTCGAACATTCAGTACTTC
many | TRBD2 | TRBJ2-7 | TRBV18 | CASSPGLAGYEQYF | TGTGCCAGCAGCCCGGGACTAGCGGGATACGAGCAGTACTTC